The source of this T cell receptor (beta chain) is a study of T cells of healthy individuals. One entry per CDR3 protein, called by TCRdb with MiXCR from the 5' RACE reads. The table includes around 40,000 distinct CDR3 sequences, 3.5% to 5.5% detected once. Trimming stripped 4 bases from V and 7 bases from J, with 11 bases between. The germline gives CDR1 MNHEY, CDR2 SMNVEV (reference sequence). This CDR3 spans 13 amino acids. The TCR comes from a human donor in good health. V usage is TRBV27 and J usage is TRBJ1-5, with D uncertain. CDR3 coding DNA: TGTGCCAGCAGTTCAAGACCTCCACAGCCCCAGCATTTT. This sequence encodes CASSSRPPQPQHF.